Each of the 30 T cell receptor beta chains below was sequenced from the same sample in a study of T-cell reconstitution after alpha-beta-depleted transplantation in children. These TCRs' antigens remain unknown. This sample's TCRbeta library carried unique molecular identifier barcodes. TCRdb recomputed calls from the PCR reads with MiXCR, one row per CDR3 protein. The sample has a few hundred thousand distinct CDR3 sequences; roughly 8.2% are singletons. General study points: A year had passed since transplant, and T-cell counts and diversity by then came mostly from newly produced T cells.

The source was peripheral blood, collected 360 days after TCRalphabeta/CD19-depleted stem cell transplant. These receptors were taken from a female patient aged 2 to 10 who had a stem cell transplant for Fanconi anemia, so the T cells may come from the graft donor.

The sample holds many counts of this clonotype. The chain recombines TRBV5-1 with TRBJ2-5; D might be TRBD1 (6 bases). Germline loops: CDR1 SGHRS, CDR2 YFSETQ. There are 12 residues in the CDR3. V lost 1 base and J 5 bases, leaving 6 bases between the germline ends. The CDR3 loop reads CASSLTGETQYF. CDR3 nucleotides: TGCGCCAGCAGCTTGACAGGGGAGACCCAGTACTTC.

The rearrangement joins TRBV11-1 to TRBJ2-1; 12 bases match TRBD2. Unmatched junction bases numbered 10, after V lost 2 bases and J lost 2 bases. CDR1 SGHAT and CDR2 FQDESV come from the germline V gene (reference sequence). The CDR3 has 19 amino acids. The CDR3 here is CASSLIPSGRAYPYNEQFF. The DNA for the CDR3 is TGTGCCAGCAGCTTAATCCCTAGCGGGAGGGCCTATCCCTACAATGAGCAGTTCTTC.

This chain connects TRBV28 to TRBJ2-3, with D hard to call. Germline CDR1 is MDHEN and CDR2 is SYDVKM. V was pared by 5 bases and J by 6 bases, with 9 bases between. This CDR3 spans 12 amino acids. CDR3 sequence (DNA): TGTGCCAGCAGTCTCCCTAGGGATACGCAGTATTTT. Residues: CASSLPRDTQYF.

This clonotype appeared many times. The chain has TRBV28 and TRBJ2-2; TRBD2 aligns across 13 bases. Trimming at V came to 4 bases and at J to 7 bases, leaving 6 bases not matched to a gene. The CDR3 has 16 residues. The germline V gene encodes CDR1 MDHEN and CDR2 SYDVKM. CDR3 nucleotides: TGTGCCAGCAGTTCCTGGACTAGCGGGAGTTTCGGGGAGCTGTTTTTT. Translation: CASSSWTSGSFGELFF.

The table lists this clonotype with a few counts. This sequence joins TRBV7-6 and TRBJ1-5; no clear D. V gave up 5 bases and J gave up 1 base, with 12 bases separating them. The CDR3 is 15 amino acids. From germline, CDR1 is SGHVS and CDR2 FNYEAQ. The CDR3: CASSRTDGSNQPQHF. The CDR3 DNA follows: TGTGCCAGCAGCCGTACGGACGGAAGCAATCAGCCCCAGCATTTT.

This clonotype has a handful of counts. In nucleotides, the CDR3 is TGTGCCAGCAGGGTAGCGGGGACGAGCACAGATACGCAGTATTTT. Translating gives CASRVAGTSTDTQYF. The V and J genes are TRBV7-2 and TRBJ2-3; TRBD2 aligns across 8 bases. This CDR3 has 15 residues. V dropped 6 bases and J dropped 0; count of bases not matched to a gene: 5. From germline, CDR1 is SGHTA and CDR2 FQGNSA.

Many counts were recorded for this clonotype. CDR3 loop: CSAQRKGTEAFF. The CDR3 coding sequence is TGCAGTGCCCAGAGGAAGGGGACTGAAGCTTTCTTT. The chain recombines TRBV20-1 with TRBJ1-1; the D gene is possibly TRBD1 (5 bases). CDR3 size: 12 residues. The V gene's germline CDR1 is DFQATT and CDR2 SNEGSKA (reference sequence). V was cut by 6 bases and J by 5 bases, with 13 bases left in between.

At least ten counts were recorded for this clonotype. This chain links TRBV5-1 with TRBJ2-2, with D unresolved. V shed 2 bases and J shed 2 bases, with 19 bases lying between them. Germline values: CDR1 SGHRS, CDR2 YFSETQ. CDR3 length equals 18 residues. The CDR3 spells CASSFFGLGAGNTGELFF. For the CDR3, the DNA is TGCGCCAGCAGCTTCTTCGGGTTAGGAGCAGGAAACACCGGGGAGCTGTTTTTT.

This chain links TRBV14 with TRBJ2-3; 12 nucleotides line up with TRBD2. Germline CDR1 and CDR2: SGHDN and FVKESK. The CDR3 consists of 16 residues. With 3 bases clipped from V and 5 bases from J, the junction kept 6 bases outside the gene matches. The CDR3 DNA reads as TGTGCCAGCAGCCACCGACTAGCGGGGGTACGAGATACGCAGTATTTT. Protein product: CASSHRLAGVRDTQYF.

On this clonotype: A much larger clone lies one base from this, so it may be a read error. V usage is TRBV3-1 and J usage is TRBJ2-5; no clear D. Trimming removed 1 base from V and 6 bases from J, with 3 bases in between. Germline-derived CDR1 and CDR2 are LGHDT and YNNKEL (reference sequence). The CDR3 spans 11 residues. The chain's CDR3 is CASSQAKTQYF. CDR3 nucleotide sequence: TGTGCCAGCAGCCAAGCGAAGACCCAGTACTTC.

This clonotype was counted ten times or more. This sequence joins TRBV10-3 and TRBJ2-6; 7 bases are shared with TRBD1. This CDR3 comprises 15 residues. Germline values: CDR1 ENHRY, CDR2 SYGVKD. V shed 10 bases and J 0 bases; nucleotides not matched to a gene: 6. The CDR3 is CATGQATSGANVLTF. In DNA form, the CDR3 reads TGTGCCACCGGACAGGCTACCTCTGGGGCCAACGTCCTGACTTTC.

There are many counts of this clonotype. The rearrangement joins TRBV4-2 to TRBJ2-7; D is ambiguous. CDR1 LGHNA and CDR2 YNFKEQ come from the germline V gene. The CDR3 spans 15 residues. Trimming cost V 1 base and J 2 bases, with 12 bases left between them. The CDR3 region has the DNA TGTGCCAGCAGCCAAGGAGTACCCTTTACCTACGAGCAGTACTTC. Translating it yields CASSQGVPFTYEQYF.

This clonotype was recorded many times. This chain links TRBV15 with TRBJ2-1; D gene uncertain. The CDR3 spans 13 residues. The germline gives CDR1 LNHNV, CDR2 YYDKDF (reference sequence). Between the trimmed V and J ends, which lost 3 bases and 8 bases, there was a span of 11 bases. CDR3 DNA sequence: TGTGCCACCAGCAGGCGTCCAGCTGATGAGCAGTTCTTC. It yields the protein CATSRRPADEQFF. The variable domain in full, completed from reference TRBV15 and TRBJ2-1, reads DAMVIQNPRYQVTQFGKPVTLSCSQTLNHNVMYWYQQKSSQAPKLLFHYYDKDFNNEADTPDNFQSRRPNTSFCFLDIRSPGLGDTAMYLCATSRRPADEQFFGPGTRLTVL.

This chain connects TRBV7-2 to TRBJ2-5, with 11 bases matching TRBD2. Germline-derived CDR1 and CDR2 are SGHTA and FQGNSA. Trimming removed 2 bases from V and 5 bases from J; junction bases left unmatched: 4. The length of the CDR3 is 15 residues. The CDR3: CASSLTSGSWETQYF. DNA for the CDR3: TGTGCCAGCAGCTTAACTAGCGGGAGTTGGGAGACCCAGTACTTC.

This clonotype was picked up many times. V gene TRBV5-1 combines with J gene TRBJ1-1; D is unclear. Trimming left V 5 bases short and J 4 bases short, with 15 bases between. The CDR3 runs 14 residues. Germline values: CDR1 SGHRS, CDR2 YFSETQ. CDR3 in amino acids: CASSLNLHTTEAFF. The CDR3 DNA reads as TGCGCCAGCAGTCTAAATTTGCACACCACTGAAGCTTTCTTT.

The sample holds many counts of this clonotype. The genes are TRBV18 and TRBJ2-1, with 7 bases matching TRBD1. The germline V gene encodes CDR1 KGHSH and CDR2 LQKENI. The CDR3 contains 17 residues. Trimming cost V 3 bases and J 5 bases; bases outside gene matches: 13. CDR3 DNA: TGTGCCAGCTCACCGAGACAGGGTCTGTCTGCAAACAATGAGCAGTTCTTC. Translation gives CASSPRQGLSANNEQFF.

This clonotype was seen many times. The gene calls are TRBV4-2 and TRBJ2-1, with 12 bases that match TRBD2. Germline trimming cut 3 bases from V and 8 bases from J; bases unmatched to any gene: 8. This CDR3 has 16 residues. CDR1 LGHNA and CDR2 YNFKEQ come from the germline V gene. The chain's CDR3 is CASSHPLAGGPDEQFF. Written as DNA, the CDR3 is TGTGCCAGCAGCCATCCTCTAGCGGGAGGGCCTGATGAGCAGTTCTTC.

This clonotype appeared many times. The V gene is TRBV6-1, the J gene TRBJ2-3; D remains unclear. Trimming cost V 5 bases and J 6 bases, with 15 bases left between them. The CDR3 is made up of 14 amino acids. Germline V lookup: CDR1 MNHNS, CDR2 SASEGT. CDR3 residues: CASSPLLYSDTQYF. CDR3 nucleotides: TGTGCCAGCAGTCCCCTTCTTTATTCCGATACGCAGTATTTT.

This clonotype was counted ten times or more. The rearrangement links TRBV7-8 to TRBJ2-5; 7 bases line up with TRBD1. Trimming took 5 bases from V and 2 from J; bases not matched to a gene: 11. The CDR3 length is 16 residues. Germline CDR1 is SGHVS and CDR2 is FQNEAQ. DNA of the CDR3: TGTGCCAGCAGCCCGCACACCGGGACAGCACAAGAGACCCAGTACTTC. Amino acids: CASSPHTGTAQETQYF. Full variable domain (rest looked up from reference TRBV7-8 and TRBJ2-5): GAGVSQSPRYKVAKRGQDVALRCDPISGHVSLFWYQQALGQGPEFLTYFQNEAQLDKSGLPSDRFFAERPEGSVSTLKIQRTQQEDSAVYLCASSPHTGTAQETQYFGPGTRLLVL.

This clonotype has at least ten counts. V is TRBV5-1 and J is TRBJ2-1, with D possibly TRBD2 on 6 matching bases. This CDR3 spans 16 amino acids. V lost 0 bases and J 4 bases, leaving 14 bases between the germline ends. Germline CDR1 reads SGHRS; CDR2 reads YFSETQ. The CDR3 DNA reads TGCGCCAGCAGCTTGGGCGGGACCAATAGTTACAATGAGCAGTTCTTC. It encodes CASSLGGTNSYNEQFF.

This chain links TRBV25-1 with TRBJ1-5; TRBD1 aligns across 11 bases. CDR1 MGHDK and CDR2 SYGVNS come from the germline V gene. This CDR3 region has 16 residues. The junction had 9 bases not matched to a gene; V was cut back by 4 bases and J by 7 bases. In nucleotides, the CDR3 is TGTGCCAGCAGTGCGGACAGGGGGCGATTTGAACAGCCCCAGCATTTT. Residues: CASSADRGRFEQPQHF.

The V call is TRBV6-5, the J call TRBJ1-1; no reliable D call. With 8 bases removed from V and 1 base from J, the gap between germline ends came to 11 bases. Germline V CDR1 and CDR2: MNHEY, SVGAGI. The CDR3 has 13 residues. DNA of the CDR3: TGTGCCAGCGTTCCGCAGCAGAACACTGAAGCTTTCTTT. This encodes CASVPQQNTEAFF.

This clonotype has ten or more counts. The chain uses TRBV29-1 and TRBJ2-1; TRBD2 matches at 12 bases. Germline V lookup: CDR1 SQVTM, CDR2 ANQGSEA. There are 14 residues in the CDR3. Trimming removed 6 bases from V and 4 bases from J; junction bases left unmatched: 4. CDR3 DNA: TGCAGCGTCTACGGGACTAGCGGGTACAATGAGCAGTTCTTC. Translated: CSVYGTSGYNEQFF.

This clonotype was picked up many times. This chain connects TRBV7-9 to TRBJ1-2, with TRBD1 matching over 7 bases. The CDR3 totals 13 residues. Germline trimming cut 5 bases from V and 5 bases from J; bases unmatched to any gene: 5. Germline V gives CDR1 SEHNR, CDR2 FQNEAQ (reference sequence). The DNA for the CDR3 is TGTGCCAGCAGCCCAAAACAGGGGTATGGCTACACCTTC. This gives the protein CASSPKQGYGYTF. Variable domain in full (rest from reference TRBV7-9 and TRBJ1-2): DTGVSQNPRHKITKRGQNVTFRCDPISEHNRLYWYRQTLGQGPEFLTYFQNEAQLEKSRLLSDRFSAERPKGSFSTLEIQRTEQGDSAMYLCASSPKQGYGYTFGSGTRLTVV.

This clonotype was seen a few times. The chain couples TRBV7-9 to TRBJ2-3, with 8 bases identical to TRBD2. Germline lookup yields CDR1 SEHNR and CDR2 FQNEAQ (reference sequence). Trimming removed 2 bases from V and 2 bases from J; junction bases left unmatched: 9. CDR3 size: 17 residues. CDR3 in DNA: TGTGCCAGCAGCTTAAGTATCGGACTAGCCGACACAGATACGCAGTATTTT. Translated, it gives CASSLSIGLADTDTQYF.

V is TRBV3-1 and J is TRBJ2-7, with TRBD2 matching over 7 bases. The CDR3 has 18 amino acids. Germline-derived CDR1 and CDR2 are LGHDT and YNNKEL (reference sequence). V shed 1 base and J 1 base; nucleotides not matched to a gene: 13. CDR3 residues: CASSQVYWAGDPSYEQYF. For the CDR3, the DNA is TGTGCCAGCAGCCAAGTATACTGGGCGGGGGATCCTTCCTACGAGCAGTACTTC.

This clonotype was observed a few times. V and J are TRBV7-9 and TRBJ1-2; D ambiguous. The CDR3 is 10 amino acids. V shed 5 bases and J shed 6 bases, with 4 bases lying between them. From germline, CDR1 is SEHNR and CDR2 FQNEAQ (reference sequence). The CDR3: CASSPDGYTF. The CDR3 DNA sequence: TGTGCCAGCAGCCCCGATGGCTACACCTTC.

The chain couples TRBV5-1 to TRBJ2-2; 10 bases fit TRBD2. CDR1 is SGHRS and CDR2 is YFSETQ in the germline V gene. V shed 1 base, J shed 7 bases, and the junction held 4 bases outside the gene matches. The length of the CDR3 is 15 residues. The CDR3 DNA follows: TGCGCCAGCAGCTTGCTAGCGGGAGCAGGCGGGGAGCTGTTTTTT. It codes for CASSLLAGAGGELFF.

The V call is TRBV12-3 or TRBV12-4, the J call TRBJ2-3, with D hard to call. The CDR3 is 13 residues long. V dropped 7 bases and J dropped 4 bases, with 12 bases sitting between them. CDR3 sequence reads: CASNLAQSDTQYF. CDR3 in DNA: TGTGCCAGCAATTTGGCCCAATCAGATACGCAGTATTTT.

V is TRBV2 and J is TRBJ2-3, with D possibly being TRBD2 (5 bases). V lost 6 bases, J lost 1 base, and 8 bases lay in between. This CDR3 comprises 13 residues. The germline V gene encodes CDR1 SNHLY and CDR2 FYNNEI. The CDR3 protein is CASRLERTDTQYF. CDR3 coding DNA: TGTGCCAGCAGACTAGAACGCACAGATACGCAGTATTTT.